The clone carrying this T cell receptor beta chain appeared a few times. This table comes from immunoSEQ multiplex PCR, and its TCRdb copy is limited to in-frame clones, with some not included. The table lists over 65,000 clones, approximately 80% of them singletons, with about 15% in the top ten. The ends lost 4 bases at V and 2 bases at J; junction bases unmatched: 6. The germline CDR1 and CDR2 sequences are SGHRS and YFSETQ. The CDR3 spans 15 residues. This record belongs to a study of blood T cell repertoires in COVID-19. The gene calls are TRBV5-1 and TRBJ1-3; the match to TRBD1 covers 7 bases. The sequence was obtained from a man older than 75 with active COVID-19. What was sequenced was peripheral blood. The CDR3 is CASSGGTATGNTIYF. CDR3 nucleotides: TGCGCCAGCAGCGGCGGGACAGCAACTGGAAACACCATATATTTT.